These 14 T cell receptor beta chains were sequenced from one sample in a study of cytomegalovirus exposure and HLA in healthy donors. The PCR ran on 60 Vbeta and 13 Jbeta primers. Assay: immunoSEQ multiplex PCR; the TCRdb copy retains only in-frame clones and omits some. Found here are around 200,000 clones, more than 65% of them singletons; the top ten hold less than 4%. Input material: PBMCs. These TCRs come from a woman in her twenties or thirties in good health and CMV-seropositive.

V usage is TRBV25-1 and J usage is TRBJ1-2, with 9 bases aligning to TRBD1. From germline, CDR1 is MGHDK and CDR2 SYGVNS. This CDR3 has 13 amino acids. V dropped 6 bases and J dropped 4; count of bases not matched to a gene: 3. The CDR3, as DNA: TGTGCCAGCAGGGGGGGACAGGGCTATGGCTACACCTTC. This encodes CASRGGQGYGYTF.

This clone appeared a single time. This sequence joins TRBV6-5 and TRBJ1-1; D is ambiguous. Germline values: CDR1 MNHEY, CDR2 SVGAGI. CDR3 length equals 14 residues. The V and J ends lost 3 bases and 1 base respectively, with 9 bases between them. CDR3 bases: TGTGCCAGCAGTTATGGGCAACGGAACACTGAAGCTTTCTTT. This codes for CASSYGQRNTEAFF.

This clone turned up a few times. The rearrangement uses TRBV4-1 and TRBJ1-1, with D unresolved. Germline loops: CDR1 MGHRA, CDR2 YSYEKL. V dropped 4 bases and J dropped 1 base, with 13 bases sitting between them. The CDR3 extends over 15 amino acids. The CDR3 coding sequence is TGCGCCAGCAGCCCCCAACCTAGCGGGAACACTGAAGCTTTCTTT. This encodes CASSPQPSGNTEAFF.

The CDR3, as DNA: TGCGCCAGCAGTGAGCAGGGCTCCGGGGCCAACGTCCTGACTTTC. Translating it yields CASSEQGSGANVLTF. The chain recombines TRBV10-1 with TRBJ2-6; a possible D gene is TRBD1 (5 bases). Trimming stripped 2 bases from V and 4 bases from J, with 9 bases between. The CDR3 extends over 15 amino acids. Germline CDR1 is WNHNN and CDR2 is SYGVQD (reference sequence).

This clone was counted once. The V gene is TRBV7-6, the J gene TRBJ2-3, with 9 bases that match TRBD2. V lost 3 bases to trimming and J lost 4 bases; unmatched junction nucleotides: 2. Germline lookup yields CDR1 SGHVS and CDR2 FNYEAQ. The CDR3 is 14 residues long. The CDR3 reads CASSLAGGADTQYF. The CDR3 nucleotides are TGTGCCAGCAGCTTGGCGGGAGGGGCAGATACGCAGTATTTT.

The chain carries TRBV18 and TRBJ2-1, with a weak D call TRBD1 (6 bases). The CDR3 covers 16 residues. CDR1 and CDR2 (germline): KGHSH, LQKENI. V was trimmed by 3 bases and J by 0 bases, leaving 12 bases between them. CDR3 nucleotide sequence: TGTGCCAGCTCACCTCCTAGGGGGAGCTCCTACAATGAGCAGTTCTTC. Translated: CASSPPRGSSYNEQFF.

The chain recombines TRBV28 with TRBJ1-4; 8 nucleotides line up with TRBD1. Germline CDR1 MDHEN, CDR2 SYDVKM. Unmatched junction bases numbered 4, after V lost 11 bases and J lost 8 bases. The CDR3 runs to 11 residues. DNA of the CDR3: TGTGCCTCCAGGGGGCTCGAAAAACTGTTTTTT. Protein product: CASRGLEKLFF.

The chain couples TRBV27 to TRBJ2-3, with D perhaps matching TRBD2 (5 bases). Trimming pared 6 bases from V and 2 bases from J, leaving 12 bases between. This CDR3 contains 14 residues. In germline, CDR1 is MNHEY, CDR2 SMNVEV (reference sequence). This CDR3 is CASRDSEITDTQYF. CDR3 coding DNA: TGTGCCAGCAGGGACTCCGAAATCACAGATACGCAGTATTTT.

CDR3 sequence: CASSSGSNGEQYF. DNA for the CDR3: TGTGCCAGCAGTAGCGGGAGCAACGGCGAGCAGTACTTC. The chain couples TRBV6-4 to TRBJ2-7, with 8 nucleotides matching TRBD2. Losses at the gene ends were 5 bases for V and 6 bases for J; bases not matched to a gene: 6. There are 13 residues in the CDR3. Per germline, CDR1 MRHNA and CDR2 SNTAGT.

This chain connects TRBV5-1 to TRBJ1-1; tentatively, D is TRBD1 (6 bases). The V and J ends lost 4 bases and 2 bases respectively, with 21 bases between them. Germline V lookup: CDR1 SGHRS, CDR2 YFSETQ. This CDR3 comprises 17 residues. This CDR3 is CASSDKLGGQVNTEAFF. The CDR3 bases are TGCGCCAGCAGCGATAAGCTCGGGGGGCAGGTTAACACTGAAGCTTTCTTT.

The sample holds a few counts of this clone. This CDR3 is CASSEFSGSNNEQFF. CDR3 in DNA: TGTGCCAGCAGTGAATTTAGCGGGTCAAACAATGAGCAGTTCTTC. The J gene is TRBJ2-1, the V gene TRBV6-1; 7 bases fit TRBD2. CDR3 length: 15 residues. V was clipped by 2 bases and J by 5 bases; unmatched bases: 6. CDR1 MNHNS and CDR2 SASEGT come from the germline V gene.

This clone has just a few counts. The chain combines TRBV11-2 with TRBJ1-4; no reliable D call. Germline V gene lookup returns CDR1 SGHAT and CDR2 FQNNGV. The CDR3 contains 15 residues. Between the trimmed V and J ends, which lost 1 base and 5 bases, there was a span of 11 bases. CDR3 region: CASSLVPGANEKLFF. The CDR3 region has the DNA TGTGCCAGCAGCTTAGTGCCTGGTGCGAATGAAAAACTGTTTTTT.

V and J are TRBV2 and TRBJ2-1; a possible D gene is TRBD2 (5 bases). Trimming took 5 bases from V and 3 from J, leaving 11 bases between them. The CDR3 runs 14 residues. Germline values: CDR1 SNHLY, CDR2 FYNNEI. CDR3 nucleotide sequence: TGTGCCAGCAGTTCCGAGGGATACTACAATGAGCAGTTCTTC. Translated: CASSSEGYYNEQFF.

The gene calls are TRBV5-1 and TRBJ2-7; possibly TRBD2 for D (5 bases). Trimming removed 7 bases at V and 2 bases at J, with 13 bases between. The CDR3 loop spans 13 amino acids. Germline CDR1 and CDR2: SGHRS and YFSETQ. This CDR3 is CASGGSGPYEQYF. As DNA, the CDR3 is TGCGCCAGCGGAGGCTCAGGTCCCTACGAGCAGTACTTC. Full variable domain (remainder filled in from reference TRBV5-1 and TRBJ2-7): KAGVTQTPRYLIKTRGQQVTLSCSPISGHRSVSWYQQTPGQGLQFLFEYFSETQRNKGNFPGRFSGRQFSNSRSEMNVSTLELGDSALYLCASGGSGPYEQYFGPGTRLTVT.